A selection of T cell receptor beta chains follows, all from one sample in a study of technical replicates of blood from several donors. Libraries were prepared by immunoSEQ multiplex PCR; TCRdb keeps only in-frame clonotypes and omits some of them. The sample contains about 72,000 clones, 80% to 95% of which appear only once. The specimen was T cells isolated from PBMCs. These receptors were taken from a human donor in good health. Each CDR3 is given with its conserved first and last residue. Fields, in order: D gene, J gene, V gene, CDR3 protein. A D gene is named only where the DNA matches it firmly.

TRBD2	TRBJ2-7	TRBV4-2	CASSQGGVSGRAAYEQYF
.	TRBJ1-5	TRBV28	CASSSPRGGYQPQHF
TRBD2	TRBJ2-2	TRBV27	CASGAGEGRELFF
.	TRBJ1-2	TRBV5-6	CASSYRLTANYGYTF
.	TRBJ2-3	TRBV29-1	CSVGQDPTDTQYF
TRBD1	TRBJ2-5	TRBV28	CASSSAGGWGETQYF
.	TRBJ1-2	TRBV2	CASSEERGVYGYTF
TRBD2	TRBJ2-3	TRBV14	CASSQVGGHTDTQYF
TRBD2	TRBJ2-1	TRBV30	CAFEASGYNEQFF
.	TRBJ1-4	TRBV7-9	CASSPPDSLPNEKLFF
.	TRBJ1-1	TRBV13	CASSLAIRTEAFF
TRBD1	TRBJ1-1	TRBV30	CAWTLMRGQRPMNTEAFF
TRBD2	TRBJ2-7	TRBV7-2	CASSTLAGGYEQYF
TRBD1	TRBJ2-2	TRBV10-3	CAISRDSSNTGELFF
TRBD2	TRBJ2-1	TRBV11-2	CASSVELAGVNEQFF
TRBD2	TRBJ2-7	TRBV27	CASSLGLAAYEQYF
TRBD2	TRBJ2-5	TRBV27	CASSTLAGWSPETQYF
TRBD1	TRBJ2-7	TRBV5-1	CASSLEGTGYQGTYEQYF
.	TRBJ2-7	TRBV30	CAWRETYEQYF
.	TRBJ2-7	TRBV7-9	CASSLGGEVDSYYEQYF
.	TRBJ2-7	TRBV10-2	CASRAVSYEQYF
TRBD2	TRBJ2-3	TRBV4-3	CASSVAGYTTDTQYF
TRBD2	TRBJ2-1	TRBV28	CASKGVAGYYNEQFF